This T cell receptor beta chain was retrieved from a study of cytomegalovirus exposure and HLA in healthy donors. General study findings and limits: Relative to the approximately 670-donor mean, N-insertions were reportedly fewer in an Asian-associated ancestry cluster in a later analysis. According to reports, the classifier identified cytomegalovirus status with high specificity and sensitivity. Later analysis identified a missense DCLRE1C variant that was linked to TCR beta V- and J-gene trimming.

The CDR3 extends over 15 amino acids. The germline V and J ends were trimmed by 0 bases and 0 bases, with 10 bases remaining between them. Germline values: CDR1 SGHKS, CDR2 YYEKEE (reference sequence). A multiplex PCR was run with 60 Vbeta primers and 13 Jbeta primers. Clones were read by immunoSEQ multiplex PCR, and TCRdb kept only the in-frame ones, dropping some. The table lists roughly 60,000 clones, around three quarters of them singletons. Remarks on this clone: Its antigen is not known.

This chain connects TRBV5-5 to TRBJ2-7, with D uncertain. This TCR was recovered from a female donor in good health and CMV-seronegative. What was sequenced was PBMCs. The CDR3 DNA sequence: TGTGCCAGCAGCTTGGTAACTCTAAGCTCCTACGAGCAGTACTTC. Translated, it gives CASSLVTLSSYEQYF.